Presented here are 28 T cell receptor beta chains from one specimen sequenced in a study of blood T cell repertoires in COVID-19 (TCRdb year 2020). Libraries were built with the immunoSEQ multiplex PCR assay. TCRdb carries this immuneACCESS record with in-frame sequences only. Its versions omit some clonotypes, under half of them owing to an unresolved V gene in the studies checked, with the rest unexplained. Present in this sample are 150,000 to 200,000 clones, about 92% of which were seen just once. The ten largest clonotypes hold roughly 4.8% of the sample. Sequenced sample: peripheral blood. The receptors stem from a man aged 25 to 40 with COVID-19, enrolled during active disease.

The chain links TRBV19 to TRBJ2-1; 10 bases match TRBD2. Germline CDR1 and CDR2: LNHDA and SQIVND (reference sequence). Germline trimming cut 5 bases from V and 3 bases from J; bases unmatched to any gene: 4. The CDR3 is 15 amino acids. CDR3 bases: TGTGCCAGTAGTGTAACTAGCGGGGACTACAATGAGCAGTTCTTC. Protein product: CASSVTSGDYNEQFF. The full variable domain, rest sourced from reference TRBV19 and TRBJ2-1, is DGGITQSPKYLFRKEGQNVTLSCEQNLNHDAMYWYRQDPGQGLRLIYYSQIVNDFQKGDIAEGYSVSREKKESFPLTVTSAQKNPTAFYLCASSVTSGDYNEQFFGPGTRLTVL.

The rearrangement joins TRBV10-1 to TRBJ1-6; D is ambiguous. The CDR3 runs 16 residues. Germline V CDR1 and CDR2: WNHNN, SYGVQD (reference sequence). Trimming stripped 2 bases from V and 0 bases from J, with 8 bases between. CDR3 in amino acids: CASSEDTRSYNSPLHF. In nucleotides, the CDR3 is TGCGCCAGCAGTGAGGACACCCGCTCCTATAATTCACCCCTCCACTTT.

This clone was found once. The chain uses TRBV9 and TRBJ2-1; D possibly corresponds to TRBD1 (6 bases). The CDR3 is 13 amino acids. Trimming took 3 bases from V and 8 from J, leaving 12 bases between them. Per the germline V gene, CDR1 is SGDLS and CDR2 is YYNGEE. The CDR3 loop reads CASSAYRVDEQFF. The CDR3 DNA sequence: TGTGCCAGCAGCGCCTACAGGGTAGATGAGCAGTTCTTC.

The chain couples TRBV2 to TRBJ2-1; TRBD2 agrees at 13 bases. This CDR3 has 15 residues. The junction had 5 bases not matched to a gene; V was cut back by 6 bases and J by 6 bases. The germline V gene encodes CDR1 SNHLY and CDR2 FYNNEI. CDR3 region: CASSPTSGRANEQFF. CDR3 nucleotide sequence: TGTGCCAGCAGCCCCACTAGCGGGAGGGCCAATGAGCAGTTCTTC.

The chain recombines TRBV27 with TRBJ1-2, with D unclear. CDR3 length: 13 residues. The V gene's germline CDR1 is MNHEY and CDR2 SMNVEV (reference sequence). The V and J ends lost 5 bases and 4 bases respectively, with 11 bases between them. The CDR3 loop reads CASSNGGSYGYTF. Here the CDR3 DNA reads TGTGCCAGCAGTAACGGCGGGTCCTATGGCTACACCTTC.

This chain joins TRBV6-2 or TRBV6-3 and TRBJ1-4; D possibly corresponds to TRBD1 (5 bases). V lost 5 bases to trimming and J lost 5 bases, with 6 bases between them. This CDR3 has 12 amino acids. CDR1 is MNHEY, CDR2 SVGEGT, per germline. The chain's CDR3 is CASSRQNEKLFF. Here the CDR3 DNA reads TGTGCCAGCAGTCGACAGAATGAAAAACTGTTTTTT.

V usage is TRBV28 and J usage is TRBJ2-7, with 10 bases lining up with TRBD2. Unmatched junction bases numbered 3, after V lost 3 bases and J lost 4 bases. This CDR3 has 14 residues. Germline V gives CDR1 MDHEN, CDR2 SYDVKM. In DNA, the CDR3 is TGTGCCAGCAGTTTCAGGACTAGCGGTTACGAGCAGTACTTC. Amino acid sequence: CASSFRTSGYEQYF.

The V and J genes are TRBV19 and TRBJ2-7, with TRBD2 matching over 10 bases. From germline, CDR1 is LNHDA and CDR2 SQIVND (reference sequence). The length of the CDR3 is 16 residues. V lost 3 bases to trimming and J lost 4 bases; unmatched junction nucleotides: 9. The CDR3 is CASSMGLAGVGYEQYF. The CDR3 DNA reads TGTGCCAGTAGTATGGGGCTAGCGGGAGTCGGATACGAGCAGTACTTC.

This sequence joins TRBV19 and TRBJ1-1; D uncertain. CDR3 length: 14 residues. From germline, CDR1 is LNHDA and CDR2 SQIVND (reference sequence). Trimming shortened V by 2 bases and J by 7 bases, and 14 bases separated the two germline ends. In DNA, the CDR3 is TGTGCCAGTAGTATAAGTCCCCTTTACAATGAAGCTTTCTTT. Protein sequence: CASSISPLYNEAFF.

V usage is TRBV4-2 and J usage is TRBJ1-1, with D possibly matching TRBD1 (6 bases). Germline CDR1 LGHNA, CDR2 YNFKEQ. V was trimmed by 1 base and J by 0 bases, leaving 9 bases between them. The CDR3 has 15 residues. CDR3 region: CASSQAGTLNTEAFF. The CDR3 region has the DNA TGTGCCAGCAGCCAAGCCGGGACACTGAACACTGAAGCTTTCTTT.

CDR3 sequence reads: CASSLEAGGLFNEQFF. CDR3 nucleotide sequence: TGTGCCAGCAGCTTAGAAGCGGGGGGTCTCTTCAATGAGCAGTTCTTC. This chain connects TRBV7-2 to TRBJ2-1, with 9 bases fitting TRBD2. The junction had 7 bases not matched to a gene; V was cut back by 1 base and J by 6 bases. CDR3 length equals 16 residues. Germline V gene sequence: CDR1 SGHTA, CDR2 FQGNSA.

The chain combines TRBV19 with TRBJ2-3, with 7 bases matching TRBD1. V lost 4 bases to trimming and J lost 0 bases; unmatched junction nucleotides: 1. Germline loops: CDR1 LNHDA, CDR2 SQIVND (reference sequence). This CDR3 contains 14 residues. The CDR3 is CASSKGASTDTQYF. The DNA of the CDR3 is TGTGCCAGTAGTAAGGGGGCCAGCACAGATACGCAGTATTTT.

The chain has TRBV7-9 and TRBJ1-2; 10 positions agree with TRBD1. CDR3 length equals 16 residues. V was clipped by 1 base and J by 6 bases; unmatched bases: 8. The germline V gene has CDR1 SEHNR and CDR2 FQNEAQ (reference sequence). CDR3 DNA: TGTGCCAGCAGCTTAGGAAGGGGACAGGGGATCAATGGCTACACCTTC. This codes for CASSLGRGQGINGYTF.

V is TRBV12-5 and J is TRBJ2-4, with D maybe TRBD1 (7 bases). Germline V lookup: CDR1 LGHNT, CDR2 FRNRAP. Trimming removed 6 bases from V and 0 bases from J, with 15 bases in between. CDR3 length: 16 amino acids. The CDR3: CASGNRGGLAKNIQYF. The DNA for the CDR3 is TGTGCTAGTGGAAACAGGGGAGGCCTAGCCAAAAACATTCAGTACTTC.

CDR3 protein: CASSLWASGRRETQYF. DNA for the CDR3: TGTGCCAGCAGTTTATGGGCTAGCGGTAGGAGGGAGACCCAGTACTTC. V is TRBV27 and J is TRBJ2-5; the match to TRBD2 covers 7 bases. The V gene's germline CDR1 is MNHEY and CDR2 SMNVEV (reference sequence). This CDR3 contains 16 residues. The junction had 10 bases not matched to a gene; V was cut back by 1 base and J by 5 bases.

The rearrangement joins TRBV9 to TRBJ1-2; D gene uncertain. Trimming stripped 4 bases from V and 0 bases from J, with 10 bases between. Germline lookup yields CDR1 SGDLS and CDR2 YYNGEE. This CDR3 has 14 residues. CDR3 in DNA: TGTGCCAGCAGCCAAGACGGAGCTAACTATGGCTACACCTTC. Its translation is CASSQDGANYGYTF.

This sequence joins TRBV6-5 and TRBJ2-7, with D maybe TRBD1 (5 bases). This CDR3 is built from 13 residues. The V end was cut by 5 bases, the J end by 2 bases, with 10 bases between. The germline gives CDR1 MNHEY, CDR2 SVGAGI. This CDR3 reads CASSRRGTYEQYF. CDR3 sequence (DNA): TGTGCCAGCAGTAGAAGGGGTACCTACGAGCAGTACTTC.

The chain combines TRBV9 with TRBJ1-6; D call uncertain. Germline CDR1 reads SGDLS; CDR2 reads YYNGEE. Trimming cost V 0 bases and J 11 bases, with 12 bases left between them. This CDR3 has 14 residues. CDR3 in amino acids: CASSVESGGPPLHF. For the CDR3, the DNA is TGTGCCAGCAGCGTAGAATCCGGAGGACCACCCCTCCACTTT.

This chain uses TRBV9 with TRBJ2-3, with 7 bases fitting TRBD2. Germline CDR1 is SGDLS and CDR2 is YYNGEE. V shed 3 bases, J shed 5 bases, and the junction held 9 bases outside the gene matches. This CDR3 has 15 amino acids. The CDR3, as DNA: TGTGCCAGCAGCGCCGGGACTACCGAAGTAGATACGCAGTATTTT. Translated: CASSAGTTEVDTQYF.

The CDR3, as DNA: TGTGCCAGCAACCCCCCAGGGGCTCTGTTTGGAAAACTGTTTTTT. Encoded protein: CASNPPGALFGKLFF. V and J are TRBV7-3 and TRBJ1-4; D might be TRBD1 (6 bases). In germline, CDR1 is SGHTA, CDR2 FQGTGA. V was pared by 7 bases and J by 10 bases, with 22 bases between. There are 15 residues in the CDR3.

This rearrangement joins TRBV6-2 or TRBV6-3 to TRBJ1-1; 10 positions agree with TRBD1. Germline lookup yields CDR1 MNHEY and CDR2 SVGEGT. The ends lost 2 bases at V and 4 bases at J; junction bases unmatched: 4. The CDR3 consists of 15 residues. DNA for the CDR3: TGTGCCAGCAGTTACGGAAGGACAGGGGGCACTGAAGCTTTCTTT. It codes for CASSYGRTGGTEAFF.

CDR3 DNA: TGTGCCAGCAGTGAATCAATGCTCAGGGAGGTATATTTT. Its translation is CASSESMLREVYF. The rearrangement uses TRBV2 and TRBJ1-3; possible D gene TRBD1, 5 bases. The V and J ends lost 2 bases and 14 bases respectively, with 16 bases between them. This CDR3 spans 13 amino acids. Looked up from germline, CDR1 is SNHLY and CDR2 is FYNNEI.

This chain connects TRBV4-2 to TRBJ1-2; D possibly corresponds to TRBD1 (5 bases). In germline, CDR1 is LGHNA, CDR2 YNFKEQ. V lost 4 bases to trimming and J lost 7 bases, with 37 bases between them. The CDR3 consists of 21 residues. The CDR3 region has the DNA TGTGCCAGCAGCCCCCTCGGGAGGGGCGGGCAGTCTTCCGTTGCGACTCGTGGCTACACCTTC. It encodes CASSPLGRGGQSSVATRGYTF.

The chain recombines TRBV19 with TRBJ1-2, with D maybe TRBD1 (5 bases). The CDR3 is made up of 14 amino acids. Per the germline V gene, CDR1 is LNHDA and CDR2 is SQIVND (reference sequence). The V gene lost 3 bases and the J gene lost 5 bases, with 13 bases spanning the gap. In nucleotides, the CDR3 is TGTGCCAGTAGTATTTGGGACTCGGCGTATGGCTACACCTTC. Its translation is CASSIWDSAYGYTF.

The chain carries TRBV20-1 and TRBJ2-7; no clear D gene. The V end was cut by 3 bases, the J end by 4 bases, with 10 bases between. From germline, CDR1 is DFQATT and CDR2 SNEGSKA (reference sequence). The CDR3 has 12 amino acids. CDR3 region: CSASLTPYEQYF. The CDR3 DNA follows: TGCAGTGCTAGTTTGACTCCGTACGAGCAGTACTTC.

This sequence joins TRBV6-5 and TRBJ2-3; D is uncertain. The germline gives CDR1 MNHEY, CDR2 SVGAGI. The V gene lost 10 bases and the J gene lost 0 bases, with 14 bases spanning the gap. The CDR3 is made up of 14 amino acids. CDR3 residues: CATLTRPSTDTQYF. DNA of the CDR3: TGTGCCACCCTGACAAGGCCAAGCACAGATACGCAGTATTTT.

The chain carries TRBV9 and TRBJ2-5; 11 bases are a match to TRBD2. This CDR3 is built from 16 residues. The ends lost 5 bases at V and 1 base at J; junction bases unmatched: 7. CDR1 is SGDLS, CDR2 YYNGEE, per germline. CDR3 sequence (DNA): TGTGCCAGCAGTCCTTATAGCGGGGGGGCCCAAGAGACCCAGTACTTC. Residues: CASSPYSGGAQETQYF.

In this sample, this clone turned up once. The chain has TRBV18 and TRBJ1-1, with 11 bases lining up with TRBD1. The junction had 10 bases not matched to a gene; V was cut back by 2 bases and J by 5 bases. The CDR3 runs to 17 residues. Germline assignment: CDR1 KGHSH and CDR2 LQKENI. Here the CDR3 reads CASSPMGTGTGGTEAFF. CDR3 bases: TGTGCCAGCTCACCAATGGGGACCGGGACAGGGGGTACTGAAGCTTTCTTT.